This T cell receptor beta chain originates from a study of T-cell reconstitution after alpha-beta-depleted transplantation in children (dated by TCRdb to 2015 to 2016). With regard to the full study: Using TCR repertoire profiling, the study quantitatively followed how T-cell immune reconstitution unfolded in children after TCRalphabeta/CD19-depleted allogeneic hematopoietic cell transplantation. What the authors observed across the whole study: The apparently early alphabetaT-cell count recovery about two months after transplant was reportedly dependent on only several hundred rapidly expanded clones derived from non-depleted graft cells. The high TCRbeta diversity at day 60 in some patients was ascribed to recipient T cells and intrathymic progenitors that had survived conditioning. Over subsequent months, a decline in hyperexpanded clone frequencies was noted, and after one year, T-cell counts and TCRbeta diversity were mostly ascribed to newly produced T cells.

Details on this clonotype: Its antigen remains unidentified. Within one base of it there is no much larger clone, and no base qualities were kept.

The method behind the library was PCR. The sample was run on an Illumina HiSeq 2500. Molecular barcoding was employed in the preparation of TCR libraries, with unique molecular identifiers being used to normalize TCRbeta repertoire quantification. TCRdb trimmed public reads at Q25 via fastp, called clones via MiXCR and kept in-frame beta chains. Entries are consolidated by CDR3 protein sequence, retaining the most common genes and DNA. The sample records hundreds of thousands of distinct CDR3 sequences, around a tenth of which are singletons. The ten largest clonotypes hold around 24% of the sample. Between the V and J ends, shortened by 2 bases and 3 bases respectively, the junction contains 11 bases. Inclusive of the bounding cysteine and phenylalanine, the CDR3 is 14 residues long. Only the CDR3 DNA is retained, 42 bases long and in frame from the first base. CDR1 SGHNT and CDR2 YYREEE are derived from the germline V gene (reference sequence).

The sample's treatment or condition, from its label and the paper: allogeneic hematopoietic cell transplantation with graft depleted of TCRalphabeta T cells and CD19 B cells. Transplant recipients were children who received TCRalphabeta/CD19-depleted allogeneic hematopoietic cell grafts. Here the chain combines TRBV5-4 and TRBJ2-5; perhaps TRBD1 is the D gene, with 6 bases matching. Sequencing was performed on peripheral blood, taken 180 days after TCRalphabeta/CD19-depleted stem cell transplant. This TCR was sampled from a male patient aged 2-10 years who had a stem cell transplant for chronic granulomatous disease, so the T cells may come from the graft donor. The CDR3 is CASSLTGNEETQYF. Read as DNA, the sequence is TGTGCCAGCAGCTTAACAGGGAACGAAGAGACCCAGTACTTC.